A selection of T cell receptor beta chains follows, all from one sample in a study of blood T cell repertoires in COVID-19. Profiled with immunoSEQ multiplex PCR; TCRdb holds only in-frame clones, not every one. The sample comprises around 70,000 clones, 78% of which are singletons, and about a sixth rests with the top ten. The sequenced sample was peripheral blood. These TCRs come from a human donor in a cohort sampled during active COVID-19. CDR3s include the opening cysteine and the closing phenylalanine or tryptophan. The order of the fields is D gene, V gene, J gene, clone size, CDR3 DNA, CDR3 protein. D genes are given only for firm matches. Size is stated for part of the rows, as once, few or many counts, or as a class when the clone is expanded.

d_call: TRBD2
v_call: TRBV7-9
j_call: TRBJ2-3
clone_size: -
cdr3_nt: TGTGCCAGCAGCGGACTAGCGAGCACAGATACGCAGTATTTT
cdr3_aa: CASSGLASTDTQYF

d_call: -
v_call: TRBV11-2
j_call: TRBJ2-6
clone_size: -
cdr3_nt: TGTGCCAGCAGACTGCCCGGGGCCAACGTCCTGACTTTC
cdr3_aa: CASRLPGANVLTF

d_call: TRBD1
v_call: TRBV28
j_call: TRBJ1-2
clone_size: -
cdr3_nt: TGTGCCAGCAGTCCAGGGGGCGCAGATGGCTACACCTTC
cdr3_aa: CASSPGGADGYTF

d_call: -
v_call: TRBV19
j_call: TRBJ1-1
clone_size: medium-sized
cdr3_nt: TGTGCCAGTAGTATGGGGAGGAGTAGGTGGACTGAAGCTTTCTTT
cdr3_aa: CASSMGRSRWTEAFF

d_call: TRBD1
v_call: TRBV5-5
j_call: TRBJ1-5
clone_size: -
cdr3_nt: TGTGCCAGCAGCACGGGACAGGGGGGTCAGCCCCAGCATTTT
cdr3_aa: CASSTGQGGQPQHF

d_call: TRBD1
v_call: TRBV6-2/TRBV6-3
j_call: TRBJ2-7
clone_size: -
cdr3_nt: TGTGCCAGCAGTTACTCAACAGGGGGCGCCTACGAGCAGTACTTC
cdr3_aa: CASSYSTGGAYEQYF

d_call: -
v_call: TRBV7-2
j_call: TRBJ2-3
clone_size: -
cdr3_nt: TGTGCCAGCGAAACGACAGAAAGAACGCAGTATTTT
cdr3_aa: CASETTERTQYF

d_call: -
v_call: TRBV6-1
j_call: TRBJ1-2
clone_size: -
cdr3_nt: TGTGCCAGCAGTGAACGAGGAGAGGGCTATGGCTACACCTTC
cdr3_aa: CASSERGEGYGYTF

d_call: -
v_call: TRBV6-1
j_call: TRBJ2-7
clone_size: -
cdr3_nt: TGTGCCAGCAGTGAACTACCTAGCGTCTACGAGCAGTACTTC
cdr3_aa: CASSELPSVYEQYF

d_call: TRBD1
v_call: TRBV7-9
j_call: TRBJ1-4
clone_size: many
cdr3_nt: TGTGCCAGCAGCTCGGGACAGATAAATGAAAAACTGTTTTTT
cdr3_aa: CASSSGQINEKLFF

d_call: TRBD2
v_call: TRBV29-1
j_call: TRBJ2-1
clone_size: -
cdr3_nt: TGCAGCGTTGAGTTGCGGGAGTTCGACAATGAGCAGTTCTTC
cdr3_aa: CSVELREFDNEQFF

d_call: -
v_call: TRBV6-2/TRBV6-3
j_call: TRBJ2-7
clone_size: -
cdr3_nt: TGTGCCAGCAGTTACTCCGGGGAAAGGGGGAGCAATCTCAAGCAGTACTTC
cdr3_aa: CASSYSGERGSNLKQYF

d_call: TRBD1
v_call: TRBV3-1/TRBV3-2
j_call: TRBJ1-6
clone_size: -
cdr3_nt: TGTGCCAGCAGCCAAGATTGGGGACAGGGTAATTCACCCCTCCACTTT
cdr3_aa: CASSQDWGQGNSPLHF